This TCR beta chain was sequenced for a study of OX40 agonist ivuxolimab in advanced cancers. In the study overall: Ivuxolimab was an agonistic, fully human IgG2 monoclonal antibody directed against OX40 (CD134), a costimulatory receptor. Three dose-escalation patients achieved partial responses, one with hepatocellular carcinoma and two with cutaneous melanoma. Of the roughly 53 patients in dose escalation, 19 had hepatocellular carcinoma, some 15 had melanoma, 9 had renal cell carcinoma and 9 had head and neck cancer. The paper reports the monotherapy dose-escalation portion (N of about 47 patients) of the phase I ivuxolimab trial. In the dose-escalation cohort, more than 80% of patients were male, and the mean age was approximately 60 years with a range of about 20 to 80. Patients were allowed to have had prior anti-PD-1, anti-PD-L1 or anti-CTLA-4 therapy, and approximately 40% of the dose-escalation patients had been treated with checkpoint inhibitors. Intravenous ivuxolimab was administered to patients every 2 weeks at six dose levels: 0.01, 0.1, 0.3, 1.5, 3 and 10 mg/kg. The purpose of peripheral TCRbeta sequencing was to test whether ivuxolimab changed TCR sequence diversity and led to clonal T-cell expansion.

Patients with a history of autoimmune disease or receiving systemic immunosuppression were excluded from the trial. Peripheral blood for TCR sequencing was collected from all dose cohorts at baseline, on cycle 4 day 1, and on cycle 7 day 1. The samples were drawn from a first-in-human, open-label, multicenter phase I dose-escalation trial of ivuxolimab. Adults with locally advanced or metastatic head and neck squamous cell, hepatocellular, melanoma or renal cell carcinoma were enrolled in the trial. Before TCR sequencing, CD4+ and CD8+ T cells were separately sorted from peripheral blood. Genomic DNA was extracted from sorted cells for sequencing of the TCRbeta CDR3 region. The immunoSEQ Assay was used for sequencing of TCRbeta CDR3 regions. TCRdb carries this immuneACCESS record with in-frame sequences only. Its versions omit some clonotypes, under half of them owing to an unresolved V gene in the studies checked, with the rest unexplained. The table for this sample lists some 100,000 clones; 70% to 90% of them were counted only once. The ten largest clones capture approximately 0.16% of the sample.

At the junction V is shortened by 1 base and J by 2 bases, with 8 bases in between. Measured from the cysteine to the phenylalanine, the CDR3 is 14 residues long. Left in the record is the CDR3 DNA by itself, 42 bases read in frame from the first base. The germline V gene (reference sequence) provides CDR1 SEHNR and CDR2 FQNEAQ. A single count supports this clone. The specificity of this receptor is unknown. One base away there is no much larger clone; base qualities are not given. At the DNA level, this CDR3 is encoded by other sequences in the same sample as well. On the study overall, not on this receptor specifically: Low levels of normalized T-cell clonal expansion were also shown by some nonresponding patients. After ivuxolimab, expanded clones were on average more numerous among CD8+ T cells than among CD4+ T cells. The antigen specificity of the peripheral T cells that underwent clonal expansion was not determined. At doses of 0.1 to 3.0 mg/kg, clonal expansion of both CD4+ and CD8+ T cells in blood was seen between baseline and week 6. In partial responders in the 0.1-3.0 mg/kg groups, normalized peripheral clonal expansion was found to be among the lowest, especially among CD8+ T cells.

This sample comprised CD4+ or CD8+ T cells sorted from blood, obtained in a trial of the OX40 agonist ivuxolimab. The TCR sequence derives from an adult with an advanced solid tumor such as melanoma, head and neck, liver or kidney cancer. The chain couples TRBV7-9 to TRBJ1-2, and TRBD1 may be the D gene, going by 5 matching bases. The CDR3 region has the sequence CASSLVGANYGYTF. The nucleotide sequence reads as follows: TGTGCCAGCAGCTTAGTTGGGGCGAACTATGGCTACACCTTC.